This T cell receptor beta chain was recorded in a study of cytomegalovirus exposure and HLA in healthy donors. Overall study: An early release of data contained tens of millions of unique TCRs, which came from HLA-typed donors. Findings and limits, study-wide: Trimming of TCR beta V- and J-genes showed a link, identified in a later analysis, to a missense DCLRE1C variant. TRBV6-2, TRBV6-3 and other indistinguishable V segments were excluded. As was reported, the classifier diagnosed cytomegalovirus status with high specificity and sensitivity.

As regards this clone: Antigen unknown.

The CDR3 is made up of 13 amino acids. The V and J ends lost 6 bases and 1 base respectively, with 10 bases between them. CDR1 is MNHEY, CDR2 SVGAGI, per germline. PCR primers comprised 60 Vbeta and 13 Jbeta primers. Sequencing used immunoSEQ multiplex PCR; TCRdb keeps in-frame clones, though not all of them. The sample yields approximately 210,000 clones, 75% to 90% seen once. The source is a man aged 25 to 45 in good health and CMV-seronegative. Sequenced material: PBMCs. The chain has TRBV6-5 and TRBJ2-7; D perhaps matches TRBD2 (5 bases). CDR3 bases: TGTGCCAGCAGCCCGCCGGGGTCCTACGAGCAGTACTTC. Translating gives CASSPPGSYEQYF.